The text below deals with one TCR beta chain. The antigen is not known. The data belong to a study of cytomegalovirus exposure and HLA in healthy donors. Study-level information: Inside one of the first data releases sat 80 million to 95 million unique TCRs taken from HLA-typed donors. Study-level results: Rates of TCR association differed by HLA locus in a later analysis, with DRB1 highest and HLA-C lowest. Later analysis revealed greater clonal expansion in HLA-associated TCR beta chains than in equally common others.

The study sampled nominally healthy donors, though unrecorded immune exposures were likely. The PCR used 60 Vbeta and 13 Jbeta primers. TCRdb keeps only in-frame clones here, not all; method: immunoSEQ multiplex PCR. The profile shows about 160,000 clones, approximately 79% of them singletons. This CDR3 region has 18 residues. Looked up from germline, CDR1 is MDHEN and CDR2 is SYDVKM. Unmatched junction bases numbered 12, after V lost 3 bases and J lost 4 bases. The chain carries TRBV28 and TRBJ2-2; 9 bases agree with TRBD1. This receptor was taken from a woman in her fifties or sixties in good health and CMV-seropositive. The sample consisted of PBMCs. In DNA, the CDR3 is TGTGCCAGCAGTTTTATGGGGGGGACAGGGAGCTCCACCGGGGAGCTGTTTTTT. This translates into CASSFMGGTGSSTGELFF. Variable domain in full (rest from reference TRBV28 and TRBJ2-2): DVKVTQSSRYLVKRTGEKVFLECVQDMDHENMFWYRQDPGLGLRLIYFSYDVKMKEKGDIPEGYSVSREKKERFSLILESASTNQTSMYLCASSFMGGTGSSTGELFFGEGSRLTVL.